The 24 T cell receptor beta chains below all came from one sample that was sequenced in a study of blood T cell repertoires in COVID-19. Sequenced by immunoSEQ multiplex PCR; TCRdb stores in-frame clones only, minus some. Of hundreds of thousands of clones listed, approximately 84% are singletons. Specimen: PBMCs or T cells enriched from blood (not recorded which). The receptor source for this set is a woman in her twenties or thirties who had recovered from COVID-19.

The chain employs TRBV19 and TRBJ2-1; 10 bases fit TRBD2. Trimming at V came to 3 bases and at J to 5 bases, leaving 4 bases not matched to a gene. This CDR3 is 15 amino acids long. From germline, CDR1 is LNHDA and CDR2 SQIVND (reference sequence). CDR3 region: CASSISSGSNNEQFF. CDR3 sequence (DNA): TGTGCCAGTAGTATTTCTAGCGGGAGCAACAATGAGCAGTTCTTC.

The CDR3 bases are TGTGCCAGCAGCTATGGATCGGGACACCAAGCCAAAAACATTCAGTACTTC. This encodes CASSYGSGHQAKNIQYF. The chain has TRBV5-8 and TRBJ2-4, with D possibly matching TRBD1 (6 bases). Germline V gives CDR1 SGHTS, CDR2 YDEGEE. V was trimmed by 3 bases and J by 0 bases, leaving 16 bases between them. CDR3 length: 17 residues.

On this clone itself: The sample contains more than one DNA sequence encoding this CDR3. V and J are TRBV5-1 and TRBJ1-3; D is uncertain. The CDR3 is 14 amino acids. CDR1 is SGHRS and CDR2 is YFSETQ in the germline V gene. Trimming left V 0 bases short and J 0 bases short, with 4 bases between. The CDR3 sequence is CASSLAGSGNTIYF. CDR3 in DNA: TGCGCCAGCAGCTTGGCGGGCTCTGGAAACACCATATATTTT.

The rearrangement links TRBV5-6 to TRBJ1-3; D may be TRBD1 (5 bases). Trimming stripped 1 base from V and 3 bases from J, with 8 bases between. The germline gives CDR1 SGHDT, CDR2 YYEEEE. The CDR3 totals 14 residues. For the CDR3, the DNA is TGTGCCAGCAGCTTGAGCCAGGGTGGAAACACCATATATTTT. Amino acids: CASSLSQGGNTIYF.

The V gene is TRBV11-2, the J gene TRBJ2-1; D may be TRBD1 (6 bases). From germline, CDR1 is SGHAT and CDR2 FQNNGV. The V and J ends lost 5 bases and 9 bases respectively, with 20 bases between them. CDR3 length equals 15 residues. The CDR3: CASSDNRARLIEQFF. The CDR3 nucleotides read TGTGCCAGCAGCGATAACAGGGCTAGGTTAATTGAGCAGTTCTTC.

In its sample, this clone was seen a few times. The V gene is TRBV7-9, the J gene TRBJ2-7; D is possibly TRBD2 (7 bases). V shed 5 bases and J shed 3 bases, with 11 bases lying between them. There are 13 residues in the CDR3. Germline CDR1 SEHNR, CDR2 FQNEAQ (reference sequence). In nucleotides, the CDR3 is TGTGCCAGCAGCAGGGGGGGCGGCTACGAGCAGTACTTC. Its protein is CASSRGGGYEQYF.

This clone was counted a few times. The V and J genes are TRBV12-3 or TRBV12-4 and TRBJ1-2; a weak D match, TRBD1 (5 bases). Trimming removed 3 bases from V and 7 bases from J, with 12 bases in between. The CDR3 loop spans 13 amino acids. The CDR3: CASSFDRGAGYTF. The DNA of the CDR3 is TGTGCCAGCAGTTTTGACAGAGGCGCTGGCTACACCTTC.

Here the CDR3 reads CASSLNRAGGDTQYF. The CDR3 DNA reads TGTGCCAGCAGTTTGAACAGGGCCGGTGGAGATACGCAGTATTTT. This chain uses TRBV2 with TRBJ2-3, with D maybe TRBD1 (6 bases). This CDR3 comprises 15 residues. The germline gives CDR1 SNHLY, CDR2 FYNNEI. The V and J ends lost 5 bases and 5 bases respectively, with 17 bases between them.

Remarks on this clone: Different DNA sequences within this sample yield the same CDR3. The V call is TRBV5-4, the J call TRBJ1-5, with D tentatively TRBD1 (5 bases). Germline V gene sequence: CDR1 SGHNT, CDR2 YYREEE (reference sequence). The CDR3 runs 15 residues. Trimming pared 0 bases from V and 1 base from J, leaving 8 bases between. CDR3 DNA: TGTGCCAGCAGCTTGGATGGGGGGAGCAATCAGCCCCAGCATTTT. Protein product: CASSLDGGSNQPQHF.

This clone has just one count. The V call is TRBV29-1, the J call TRBJ2-5; no definite D call. Trimming stripped 6 bases from V and 4 bases from J, with 12 bases between. The CDR3 consists of 12 residues. CDR1 and CDR2 from the germline V gene are SQVTM and ANQGSEA. CDR3 bases: TGCAGCGTCCTAGGTTATTCAGAGACCCAGTACTTC. As protein: CSVLGYSETQYF.

V and J are TRBV5-5 and TRBJ2-7; the match to TRBD1 covers 8 bases. V lost 4 bases, J lost 4 bases, and 4 bases stayed unmatched. Germline-derived CDR1 and CDR2 are SGHKS and YYEKEE (reference sequence). The length of the CDR3 is 13 residues. The CDR3 bases are TGTGCCAGCAGCCCAGGGGGCGCGTACGAGCAGTACTTC. Protein: CASSPGGAYEQYF.

The CDR3 nucleotides are TGCGCCAGCAGCCAAGATGGGACTAGAGTAGAGACCCAGTACTTC. Translation gives CASSQDGTRVETQYF. This sequence joins TRBV4-1 and TRBJ2-5; 8 positions agree with TRBD2. Germline V CDR1 and CDR2: MGHRA, YSYEKL. The CDR3 totals 15 residues. V lost 0 bases to trimming and J lost 4 bases; unmatched junction nucleotides: 4.

The rearrangement joins TRBV7-9 to TRBJ2-1, with a possible D match to TRBD2 (6 bases). CDR3 length equals 12 residues. V was shortened by 5 bases and J by 9 bases, with 11 bases between the two germline ends. The V gene's germline CDR1 is SEHNR and CDR2 FQNEAQ (reference sequence). CDR3: CASSLVEGEQFF. CDR3 coding DNA: TGTGCCAGCAGCCTAGTGGAGGGTGAGCAGTTCTTC. Based on the CDR3 plus reference TRBV7-9 and TRBJ2-1, the full variable domain is DTGVSQNPRHKITKRGQNVTFRCDPISEHNRLYWYRQTLGQGPEFLTYFQNEAQLEKSRLLSDRFSAERPKGSFSTLEIQRTEQGDSAMYLCASSLVEGEQFFGPGTRLTVL.

The chain is built from TRBV11-3 and TRBJ2-1, with 7 bases aligning to TRBD2. Germline lookup yields CDR1 SGHNT and CDR2 YENEEA. Unmatched junction bases numbered 14, after V lost 7 bases and J lost 5 bases. The CDR3 contains 16 residues. CDR3 coding DNA: TGTGCCAGCATCCTCGTTCGACTAGCTCGGGACAATGAGCAGTTCTTC. This gives the protein CASILVRLARDNEQFF.

The chain combines TRBV11-2 with TRBJ1-3, with 7 positions matching TRBD1. This CDR3 spans 15 amino acids. The germline V gene has CDR1 SGHAT and CDR2 FQNNGV. V lost 5 bases and J lost 0; bases outside the gene matches: 4. The CDR3 sequence: CASSTTGASGNTIYF. CDR3 DNA sequence: TGTGCCAGCAGCACCACAGGGGCCTCTGGAAACACCATATATTTT.

A single count supports this clone. Here the CDR3 reads CASSFEGASSYEQYF. DNA of the CDR3: TGTGCCAGCAGCTTTGAGGGGGCGAGCTCCTACGAGCAGTACTTC. The chain links TRBV7-2 to TRBJ2-7; 7 positions match TRBD1. Germline V gives CDR1 SGHTA, CDR2 FQGNSA. The CDR3 consists of 15 residues. Trimming removed 3 bases from V and 0 bases from J; junction bases left unmatched: 5.

The rearrangement joins TRBV4-1 to TRBJ1-5, with 11 bases lining up with TRBD1. The germline V gene encodes CDR1 MGHRA and CDR2 YSYEKL. There are 15 residues in the CDR3. V lost 6 bases, J lost 3 bases, and 4 bases stayed unmatched. The CDR3 DNA sequence: TGCGCCAGCAGTTCGGACAGGGGGCCCAATCAGCCCCAGCATTTT. Its translation: CASSSDRGPNQPQHF.

This chain uses TRBV19 with TRBJ2-2; D possibly corresponds to TRBD1 (5 bases). V was clipped by 5 bases and J by 4 bases, with 11 bases between them. The CDR3 contains 14 residues. Germline CDR1 and CDR2: LNHDA and SQIVND (reference sequence). The CDR3 spells CASSPRVSTGELFF. CDR3 nucleotides: TGTGCCAGTAGTCCCAGGGTTTCCACCGGGGAGCTGTTTTTT.

This chain uses TRBV28 with TRBJ1-5; 7 nucleotides line up with TRBD1. CDR1 MDHEN and CDR2 SYDVKM come from the germline V gene. J lost 5 bases, V lost 5 bases, and 9 bases had no gene match. This CDR3 is 15 amino acids long. This CDR3 is CASSPRQGEYQPQHF. The DNA of the CDR3 is TGTGCCAGCAGTCCAAGACAGGGTGAATATCAGCCCCAGCATTTT.

The chain carries TRBV30 and TRBJ2-2; TRBD2 might be the D (5 bases). V lost 1 base and J lost 7, with 13 bases in between. The CDR3 has 14 amino acids. Germline V lookup: CDR1 GTSNPN, CDR2 SVGIG (reference sequence). CDR3 DNA: TGTGCCTGGAGTGGGAACGGGGTTCACGGGGAGCTGTTTTTT. It is translated as CAWSGNGVHGELFF.

The V and J genes are TRBV6-5 and TRBJ1-5; D is undetermined. This CDR3 is built from 13 residues. CDR1 and CDR2 from the germline V gene are MNHEY and SVGAGI. Trimming cost V 0 bases and J 5 bases, with 5 bases left between them. This chain's CDR3 is CASSYSEDQPQHF. The DNA of the CDR3 is TGTGCCAGCAGTTACTCGGAGGATCAGCCCCAGCATTTT.

The chain recombines TRBV18 with TRBJ1-2; 11 bases line up with TRBD1. Germline CDR1 reads KGHSH; CDR2 reads LQKENI. The CDR3 loop spans 16 amino acids. With V trimmed by 3 bases and J by 4 bases, 7 bases remained unmatched. CDR3 sequence: CASSPPPGTGGYGYTF. The CDR3 DNA follows: TGTGCCAGCTCACCGCCCCCCGGGACAGGGGGCTATGGCTACACCTTC.

This clone was seen once. This chain links TRBV27 with TRBJ2-1; D possibly corresponds to TRBD2 (6 bases). This CDR3 region has 15 residues. The germline gives CDR1 MNHEY, CDR2 SMNVEV (reference sequence). Trimming stripped 0 bases from V and 5 bases from J, with 11 bases between. The CDR3 is CASSLSKRLDNEQFF. The CDR3, as DNA: TGTGCCAGCAGTTTATCGAAGCGACTAGACAATGAGCAGTTCTTC.

With respect to this clone: This sample also contains other DNA sequences that code for the same CDR3. This chain joins TRBV5-4 and TRBJ1-3; 7 bases align to TRBD1. V dropped 2 bases and J dropped 4; count of bases not matched to a gene: 3. This CDR3 spans 14 amino acids. Germline CDR1 reads SGHNT; CDR2 reads YYREEE (reference sequence). CDR3 bases: TGTGCCAGCAGCTTACAGGGGTCCGGAAACACCATATATTTT. As protein: CASSLQGSGNTIYF.